The text below deals with one T cell receptor (beta chain). Data came from immunoSEQ multiplex PCR; TCRdb stores just in-frame clones and leaves some out. The table shows roughly 2,000,000 clones, with 93% occurring only once. CD45RO-negative cells were positively selected for CCR7, leaving out terminally differentiated effector memory CD45RA+ cells. The sample belongs to a study of shared clonotypes between healthy human individuals. There are 15 residues in the CDR3. The junction had 11 bases not matched to a gene; V was cut back by 6 bases and J by 3 bases. Germline V lookup: CDR1 GTSNPN, CDR2 SVGIG (reference sequence).

Sequencing was performed on naive CD8+ T cells from PBMCs. This TCR derives from a man aged 18-30 years in good health. Some clones in this sample may be carry-over from other donors' samples. This chain connects TRBV30 to TRBJ2-7; the match to TRBD2 covers 10 bases. The CDR3 coding sequence is TGTGCCTGTCACGGGCGTGGGACTAGCGTCTACGAGCAGTACTTC. Encoded protein: CACHGRGTSVYEQYF.